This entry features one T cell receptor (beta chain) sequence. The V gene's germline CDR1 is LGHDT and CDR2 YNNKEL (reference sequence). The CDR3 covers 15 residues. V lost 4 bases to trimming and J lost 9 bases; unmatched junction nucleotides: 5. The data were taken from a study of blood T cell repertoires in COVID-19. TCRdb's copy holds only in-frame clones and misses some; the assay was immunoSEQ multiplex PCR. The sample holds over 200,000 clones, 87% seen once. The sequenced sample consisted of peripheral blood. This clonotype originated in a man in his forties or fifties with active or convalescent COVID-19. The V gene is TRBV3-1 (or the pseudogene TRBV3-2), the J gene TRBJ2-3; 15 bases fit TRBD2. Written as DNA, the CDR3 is TGTGCCAGCAGCCCCTGGACTAGCGGGGGGGGAACGCAGTATTTT. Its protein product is CASSPWTSGGGTQYF.